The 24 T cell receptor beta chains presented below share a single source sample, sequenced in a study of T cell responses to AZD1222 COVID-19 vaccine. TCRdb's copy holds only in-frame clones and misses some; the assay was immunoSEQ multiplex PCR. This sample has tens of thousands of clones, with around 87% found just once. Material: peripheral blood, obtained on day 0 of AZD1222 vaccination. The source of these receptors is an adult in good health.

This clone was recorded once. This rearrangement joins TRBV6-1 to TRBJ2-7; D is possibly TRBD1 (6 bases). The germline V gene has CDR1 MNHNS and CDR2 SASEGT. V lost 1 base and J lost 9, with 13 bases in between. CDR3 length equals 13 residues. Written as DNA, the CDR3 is TGTGCCAGCAGTGAAGTTTTGGACAGTCGGCAGTACTTC. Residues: CASSEVLDSRQYF.

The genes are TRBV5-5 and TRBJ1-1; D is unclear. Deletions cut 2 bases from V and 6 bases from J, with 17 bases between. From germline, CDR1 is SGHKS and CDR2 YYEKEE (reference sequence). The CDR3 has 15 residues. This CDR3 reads CASSFGHRSSAEAFF. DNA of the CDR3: TGTGCCAGCAGCTTCGGGCACAGATCAAGCGCTGAAGCTTTCTTT. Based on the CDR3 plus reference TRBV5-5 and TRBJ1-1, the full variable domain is DAGVTQSPTHLIKTRGQQVTLRCSPISGHKSVSWYQQVLGQGPQFIFQYYEKEERGRGNFPDRFSARQFPNYSSELNVNALLLGDSALYLCASSFGHRSSAEAFFGQGTRLTVV.

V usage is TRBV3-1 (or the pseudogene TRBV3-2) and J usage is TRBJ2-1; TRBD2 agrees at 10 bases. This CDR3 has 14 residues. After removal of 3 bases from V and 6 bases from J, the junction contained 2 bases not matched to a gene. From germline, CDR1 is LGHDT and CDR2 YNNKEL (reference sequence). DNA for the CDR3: TGTGCCAGCAGCCAGGCTAGCGGGAGCAATGAGCAGTTCTTC. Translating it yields CASSQASGSNEQFF.

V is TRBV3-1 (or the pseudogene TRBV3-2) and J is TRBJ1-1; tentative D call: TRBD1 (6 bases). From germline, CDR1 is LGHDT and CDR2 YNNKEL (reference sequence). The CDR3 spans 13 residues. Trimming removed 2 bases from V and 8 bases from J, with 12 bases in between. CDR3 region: CASSQRGAGEAFF. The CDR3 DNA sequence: TGTGCCAGCAGCCAACGGGGGGCAGGAGAAGCTTTCTTT.

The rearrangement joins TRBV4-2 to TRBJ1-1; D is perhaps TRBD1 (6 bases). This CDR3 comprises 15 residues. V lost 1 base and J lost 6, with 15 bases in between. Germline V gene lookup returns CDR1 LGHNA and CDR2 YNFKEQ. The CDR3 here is CASSQAIPGASEAFF. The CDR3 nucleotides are TGTGCCAGCAGCCAAGCCATCCCGGGGGCGTCTGAAGCTTTCTTT.

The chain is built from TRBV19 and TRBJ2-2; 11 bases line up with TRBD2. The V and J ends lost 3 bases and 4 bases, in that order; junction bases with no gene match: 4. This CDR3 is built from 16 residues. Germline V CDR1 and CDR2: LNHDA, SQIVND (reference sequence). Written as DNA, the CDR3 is TGTGCCAGTAGTATGTTAGCGGGAGGGCCCACCGGGGAGCTGTTTTTT. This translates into CASSMLAGGPTGELFF.

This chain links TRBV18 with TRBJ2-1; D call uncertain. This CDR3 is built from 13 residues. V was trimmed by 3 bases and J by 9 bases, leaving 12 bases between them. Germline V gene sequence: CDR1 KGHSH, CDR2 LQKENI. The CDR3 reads CASSPTQDGEQFF. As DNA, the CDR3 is TGTGCCAGCTCACCTACTCAAGACGGTGAGCAGTTCTTC.

CDR3 nucleotides: TGCGCCAGCAGCCAGCGGTTGGGTGAAGCTTTCTTT. Translated, it gives CASSQRLGEAFF. The chain recombines TRBV4-1 with TRBJ1-1; D uncertain. This CDR3 has 12 amino acids. The germline V gene encodes CDR1 MGHRA and CDR2 YSYEKL. The ends were cut back, 3 bases at V and 7 bases at J, with 9 bases in the middle.

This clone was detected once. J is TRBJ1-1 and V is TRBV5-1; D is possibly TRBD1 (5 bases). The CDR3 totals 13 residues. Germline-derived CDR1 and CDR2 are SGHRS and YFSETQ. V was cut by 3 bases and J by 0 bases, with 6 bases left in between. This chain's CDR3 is CASSSTVNTEAFF. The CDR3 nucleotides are TGCGCCAGCAGCTCGACAGTGAACACTGAAGCTTTCTTT. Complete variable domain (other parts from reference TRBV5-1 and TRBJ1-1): KAGVTQTPRYLIKTRGQQVTLSCSPISGHRSVSWYQQTPGQGLQFLFEYFSETQRNKGNFPGRFSGRQFSNSRSEMNVSTLELGDSALYLCASSSTVNTEAFFGQGTRLTVV.

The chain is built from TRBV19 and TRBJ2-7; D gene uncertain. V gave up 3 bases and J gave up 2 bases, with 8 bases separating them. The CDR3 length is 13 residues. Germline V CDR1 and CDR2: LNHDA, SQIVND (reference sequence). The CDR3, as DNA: TGTGCCAGTAGTATTCGGAACCCCTACGAGCAGTACTTC. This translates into CASSIRNPYEQYF.

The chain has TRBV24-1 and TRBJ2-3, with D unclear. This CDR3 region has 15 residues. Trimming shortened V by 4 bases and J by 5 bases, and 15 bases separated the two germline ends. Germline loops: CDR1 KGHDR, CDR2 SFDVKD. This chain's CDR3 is CATSDYTEPRDTQYF. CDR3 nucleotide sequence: TGTGCCACCAGTGACTACACAGAGCCGAGAGATACGCAGTATTTT.

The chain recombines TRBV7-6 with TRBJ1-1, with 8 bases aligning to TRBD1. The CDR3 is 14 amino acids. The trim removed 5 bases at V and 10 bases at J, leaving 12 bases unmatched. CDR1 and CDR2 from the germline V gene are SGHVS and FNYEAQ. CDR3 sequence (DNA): TGTGCCAGCAGCCCTCTTGGCAGGGGGCGAGGAGCTTTCTTT. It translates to CASSPLGRGRGAFF.

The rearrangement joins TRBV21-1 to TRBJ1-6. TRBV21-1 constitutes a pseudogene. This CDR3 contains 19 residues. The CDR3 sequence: CASSNHGGGHRARNSPLHF. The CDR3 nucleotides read TGTGCCAGCAGCAACCATGGGGGGGGGCACAGGGCTCGAAATTCACCCCTCCACTTT.

The CDR3: CASSLQEPNTEAFF. The CDR3 region has the DNA TGTGCCAGCAGCTTACAGGAGCCCAACACTGAAGCTTTCTTT. This chain joins TRBV7-9 and TRBJ1-1; D is ambiguous. Germline loops: CDR1 SEHNR, CDR2 FQNEAQ (reference sequence). The ends were cut back, 2 bases at V and 2 bases at J, with 9 bases in the middle. The CDR3 is 14 residues long.

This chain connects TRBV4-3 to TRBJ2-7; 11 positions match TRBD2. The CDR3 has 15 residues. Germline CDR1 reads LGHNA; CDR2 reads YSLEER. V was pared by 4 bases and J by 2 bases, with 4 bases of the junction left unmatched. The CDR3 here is CASSLRLAGPYEQYF. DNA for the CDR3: TGCGCCAGCAGCCTTCGACTAGCGGGGCCCTACGAGCAGTACTTC.

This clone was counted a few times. CDR3 amino acids: CASSPRQGLYGYTF. The CDR3 region has the DNA TGTGCCAGCAGCCCAAGACAGGGGTTGTATGGCTACACCTTC. The chain has TRBV5-4 and TRBJ1-2, with 8 positions matching TRBD1. V gave up 4 bases and J gave up 5 bases; unmatched junction bases: 7. The CDR3 spans 14 residues. Germline lookup yields CDR1 SGHNT and CDR2 YYREEE (reference sequence).

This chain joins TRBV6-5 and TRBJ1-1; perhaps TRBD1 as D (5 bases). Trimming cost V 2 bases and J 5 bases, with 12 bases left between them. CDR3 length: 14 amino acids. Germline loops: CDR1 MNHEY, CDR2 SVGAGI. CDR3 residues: CASSYPGGGTEAFF. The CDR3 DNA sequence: TGTGCCAGCAGTTACCCGGGGGGAGGTACTGAAGCTTTCTTT.

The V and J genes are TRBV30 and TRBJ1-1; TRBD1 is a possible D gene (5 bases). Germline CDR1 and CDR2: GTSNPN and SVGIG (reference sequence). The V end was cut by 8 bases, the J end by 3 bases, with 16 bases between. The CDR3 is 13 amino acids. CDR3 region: CAGGGELDTEAFF. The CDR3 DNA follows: TGTGCCGGTGGGGGGGAATTGGACACTGAAGCTTTCTTT.

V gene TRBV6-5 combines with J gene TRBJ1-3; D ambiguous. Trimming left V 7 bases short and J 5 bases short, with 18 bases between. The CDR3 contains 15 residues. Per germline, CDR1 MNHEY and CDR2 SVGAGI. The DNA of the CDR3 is TGTGCCAGCACCTCCCTAGCGCATGCGAGAAACACCATATATTTT. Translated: CASTSLAHARNTIYF.

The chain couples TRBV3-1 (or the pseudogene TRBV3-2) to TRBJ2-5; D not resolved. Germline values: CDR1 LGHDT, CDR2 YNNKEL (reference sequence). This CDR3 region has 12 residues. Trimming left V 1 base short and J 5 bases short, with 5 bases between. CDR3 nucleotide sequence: TGTGCCAGCAGCCAAGCTCGCGAGACCCAGTACTTC. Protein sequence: CASSQARETQYF.

The CDR3 sequence is CASSLGLAPPETQYF. The DNA for the CDR3 is TGTGCCAGCAGCTTGGGCTTAGCCCCTCCTGAGACCCAGTACTTC. The gene calls are TRBV5-5 and TRBJ2-5; the D is unclear. Per the germline V gene, CDR1 is SGHKS and CDR2 is YYEKEE (reference sequence). The CDR3 has 15 amino acids. Trimming removed 0 bases from V and 5 bases from J, with 14 bases in between.

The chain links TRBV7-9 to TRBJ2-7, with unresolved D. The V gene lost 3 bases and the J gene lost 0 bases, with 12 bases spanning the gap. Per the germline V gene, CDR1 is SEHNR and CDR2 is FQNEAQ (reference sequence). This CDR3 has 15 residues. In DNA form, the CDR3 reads TGTGCCAGCAGCTTTCCGGATACCATCTCCTACGAGCAGTACTTC. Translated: CASSFPDTISYEQYF.

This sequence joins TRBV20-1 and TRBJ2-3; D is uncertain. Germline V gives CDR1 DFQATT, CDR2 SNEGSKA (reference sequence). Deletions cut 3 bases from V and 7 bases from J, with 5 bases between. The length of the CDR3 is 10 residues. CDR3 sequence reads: CSASRHTQYF. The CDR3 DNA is TGCAGTGCTAGTAGGCATACGCAGTATTTT.

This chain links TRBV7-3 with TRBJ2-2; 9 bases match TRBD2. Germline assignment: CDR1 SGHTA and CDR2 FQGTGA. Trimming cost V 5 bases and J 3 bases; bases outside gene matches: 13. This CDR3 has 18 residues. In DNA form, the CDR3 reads TGTGCCAGCAGCCCTACCTCAGGGCGGGAGGGGTACACCGGGGAGCTGTTTTTT. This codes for CASSPTSGREGYTGELFF.